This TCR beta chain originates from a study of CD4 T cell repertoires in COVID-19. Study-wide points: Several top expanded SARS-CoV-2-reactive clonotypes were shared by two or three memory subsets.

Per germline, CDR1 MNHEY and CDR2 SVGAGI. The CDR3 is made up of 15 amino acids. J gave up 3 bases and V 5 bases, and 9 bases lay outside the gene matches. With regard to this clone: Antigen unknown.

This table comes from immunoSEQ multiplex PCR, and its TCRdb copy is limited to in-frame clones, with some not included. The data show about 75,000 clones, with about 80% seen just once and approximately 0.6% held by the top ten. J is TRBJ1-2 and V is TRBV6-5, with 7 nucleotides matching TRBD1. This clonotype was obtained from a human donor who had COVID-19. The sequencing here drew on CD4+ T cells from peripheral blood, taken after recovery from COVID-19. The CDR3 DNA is TGTGCCAGCAGTCCCTATAGACAGGGCGACTATGGCTACACCTTC. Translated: CASSPYRQGDYGYTF.